One sample yielded the 4 T cell receptor beta chains listed below, sequenced in a study of T cells in Graves' hyperthyroidism and ophthalmopathy. What was amplified from RNA transcripts were TCR beta CDR3 regions. A first-round RT-PCR of the TCR CDR3 used the HTBI primer set. Using its own MiXCR run on the multiplex PCR reads, TCRdb lists one record per CDR3 protein. The data show more than 500,000 distinct CDR3 sequences, with about 45% seen just once and around a fifth held by the top ten. Sequencing input: peripheral blood or thyroid tissue (not recorded which). The receptors derive from an adult woman with Graves' disease, either hyperthyroidism or ophthalmopathy (not recorded which).

This clonotype was detected ten times or more. This rearrangement joins TRBV3-1 to TRBJ1-6, with a tentative D call TRBD1 (6 bases). Germline V gene sequence: CDR1 LGHDT, CDR2 YNNKEL (reference sequence). V gave up 0 bases and J gave up 7 bases, with 10 bases separating them. This CDR3 comprises 15 residues. The chain's CDR3 is CASSQEQGWNSPLHF. CDR3 coding DNA: TGTGCCAGCAGCCAAGAACAGGGCTGGAATTCACCCCTCCACTTT.

The chain couples TRBV19 to TRBJ1-1; D is possibly TRBD1 (5 bases). There are 13 residues in the CDR3. Per the germline V gene, CDR1 is LNHDA and CDR2 is SQIVND (reference sequence). V lost 8 bases to trimming and J lost 4 bases, with 14 bases between them. Here the CDR3 DNA reads TGTGCCAGTTCCATGGCCAGGGCCACTGAAGCTTTCTTT. Translation gives CASSMARATEAFF.

This clonotype was detected a few times. J is TRBJ2-5 and V is TRBV20-1; D unclear. V lost 0 bases to trimming and J lost 1 base, with 12 bases between them. The germline V gene encodes CDR1 DFQATT and CDR2 SNEGSKA (reference sequence). CDR3 length: 15 residues. The CDR3 nucleotides read TGCAGTGCTAGAGATGTTGGATGGGCCCAAGAGACCCAGTACTTC. This gives the protein CSARDVGWAQETQYF.

This rearrangement joins TRBV15 to TRBJ1-5; D gene uncertain. Germline CDR1 and CDR2: LNHNV and YYDKDF (reference sequence). Trimming stripped 4 bases from V and 0 bases from J, with 10 bases between. This CDR3 region has 15 residues. The CDR3 spells CATSISGISNQPQHF. The CDR3, as DNA: TGTGCCACCAGCATCAGCGGTATTAGCAATCAGCCCCAGCATTTT.